This TCR beta chain was captured by sequencing in a study of T cells in Graves' hyperthyroidism and ophthalmopathy. Study-level points and caveats: Blood shared most expanded thyroid clonotypes above 0.001.

In the case of this clonotype: The antigen is undetermined.

CDR3 size: 17 residues. Germline CDR1 is MGHRA and CDR2 is YSYEKL. Losses at the gene ends were 1 base for V and 2 bases for J; bases not matched to a gene: 7. Around 10 ml fresh peripheral blood yielded the PBMCs. The CDR3 regions of TCR beta were amplified from RNA transcripts. RT-PCR in the first round (using the HTBI primer set) targeted the TCR CDR3. TCRdb passed the multiplex PCR reads through MiXCR, listing each CDR3 protein once. In the table there are more than 350,000 distinct CDR3 sequences, approximately 16% of which are singletons. This chain connects TRBV4-1 to TRBJ1-4; 7 bases agree with TRBD1. This TCR was sampled from a woman aged 55-69 years with Graves' ophthalmopathy. The sample was blood. The CDR3 DNA follows: TGCGCCAGCAGCCAAGGCAGGGGGGGATCGACTAATGAAAAACTGTTTTTT. This encodes CASSQGRGGSTNEKLFF.